A selection of T cell receptor beta chains follows, all from one sample in a study of early T cells in non-severe SARS-CoV-2 infection. TCRdb reprocessed the 5' RACE reads via MiXCR and lists one record per CDR3 protein. Of some 77,000 distinct CDR3 sequences in the sample, roughly 5.3% were seen once. The source was whole blood, collected at baseline. The source is an adult who was a healthcare worker with PCR-confirmed SARS-CoV-2 infection or an uninfected control (not recorded which). CDR3s include the opening cysteine and the closing phenylalanine or tryptophan. The order of the fields is clone size, D gene, J gene, V gene, CDR3 protein, CDR3 DNA. A D gene is named only where the DNA matches it firmly. A clone size is listed for some rows: how often the clone was seen (once, few, many), or a class if it is expanded.

size: many
D: -
J: TRBJ2-1
V: TRBV28
CDR3: CASSSKSQDQFADEQFF
DNA: TGTGCCAGCAGTTCTAAATCACAGGATCAATTCGCAGATGAGCAGTTCTTC

size: many
D: -
J: TRBJ2-7
V: TRBV25-1
CDR3: CASSRTGTGEQYF
DNA: TGTGCCAGCAGTCGTACAGGGACGGGCGAGCAGTACTTC

size: few
D: TRBD1
J: TRBJ2-5
V: TRBV7-2
CDR3: CASSSGGQTYQETQYF
DNA: TGTGCCAGCAGCTCAGGGGGACAGACGTACCAAGAGACCCAGTACTTC

size: few
D: -
J: TRBJ2-2
V: TRBV20-1
CDR3: CSARILRGDTGELFF
DNA: TGCAGTGCTCGCATCCTCAGGGGGGACACCGGGGAGCTGTTTTTT

size: many
D: TRBD1
J: TRBJ1-5
V: TRBV18
CDR3: CASSPGTGDQPQHF
DNA: TGTGCCAGCTCACCAGGGACAGGGGATCAGCCCCAGCATTTT

size: many
D: -
J: TRBJ1-1
V: TRBV20-1
CDR3: CSARGLRAPEAFF
DNA: TGCAGTGCCCGAGGGCTAAGGGCTCCCGAAGCTTTCTTT

size: many
D: TRBD2
J: TRBJ2-1
V: TRBV29-1
CDR3: CSASGRAGDEQFF
DNA: TGCAGCGCAAGCGGGAGGGCAGGGGATGAGCAGTTCTTC

size: few
D: -
J: TRBJ2-3
V: TRBV19
CDR3: CASGIWSTDTQYF
DNA: TGTGCCAGTGGGATCTGGAGCACAGATACGCAGTATTTT

size: many
D: -
J: TRBJ2-7
V: TRBV7-2
CDR3: CASSLGPPLYEQYF
DNA: TGTGCCAGCAGCTTAGGGCCCCCGCTCTACGAGCAGTACTTC

size: -
D: -
J: TRBJ1-2
V: TRBV7-6
CDR3: CASSLASLRYGYTF
DNA: TGTGCCAGCAGCTTAGCGTCCTTACGCTATGGCTACACCTTC

size: many
D: TRBD1
J: TRBJ2-1
V: TRBV30
CDR3: CAWSSGTGAFSEQFF
DNA: TGTGCCTGGAGTTCCGGGACAGGTGCCTTTTCTGAGCAGTTCTTC

size: many
D: TRBD1
J: TRBJ2-7
V: TRBV27
CDR3: CASSLQGDGAYEQYF
DNA: TGTGCCAGCAGTTTACAGGGGGATGGGGCCTACGAGCAGTACTTC

size: many
D: -
J: TRBJ1-1
V: TRBV18
CDR3: CASSPPDWYTEAFF
DNA: TGTGCCAGCTCACCACCCGATTGGTACACTGAAGCTTTCTTT

size: -
D: TRBD2
J: TRBJ2-3
V: TRBV7-2
CDR3: CASSRASGPTDTQYF
DNA: TGTGCCAGCAGTAGGGCTAGCGGGCCCACAGATACGCAGTATTTT

size: few
D: TRBD2
J: TRBJ2-7
V: TRBV7-9
CDR3: CASSFSGRDYEQYF
DNA: TGTGCCAGCAGCTTCAGCGGGAGGGATTACGAGCAGTACTTC

size: many
D: TRBD2
J: TRBJ2-1
V: TRBV7-2
CDR3: CASSQGPSGTYNEQFF
DNA: TGTGCCAGCAGCCAAGGCCCTAGCGGAACCTACAATGAGCAGTTCTTC

size: many
D: TRBD1
J: TRBJ2-7
V: TRBV6-1
CDR3: CASSAPSRQGFSYEQYF
DNA: TGTGCCAGCAGTGCCCCCTCGAGACAGGGTTTCTCCTACGAGCAGTACTTC

size: many
D: -
J: TRBJ1-5
V: TRBV27
CDR3: CASSFGGSAVNQPQHF
DNA: TGTGCCAGCAGTTTTGGCGGGTCGGCAGTTAATCAGCCCCAGCATTTT

size: -
D: TRBD2
J: TRBJ2-7
V: TRBV28
CDR3: CASITAGGKYEQYF
DNA: TGTGCCAGCATCACCGCGGGGGGGAAATACGAGCAGTACTTC

size: few
D: TRBD1
J: TRBJ1-5
V: TRBV6-1
CDR3: CASSFLLDRVANQPQHF
DNA: TGTGCCAGCAGTTTCCTCCTTGACAGGGTGGCTAATCAGCCCCAGCATTTT

size: -
D: TRBD2
J: TRBJ2-1
V: TRBV5-4
CDR3: CATSPGLAYGEQFF
DNA: TGTGCCACTAGCCCGGGACTAGCATACGGTGAGCAGTTCTTC

size: few
D: -
J: TRBJ2-1
V: TRBV7-9
CDR3: CASSLGLAPYNEQFF
DNA: TGTGCCAGCAGCTTAGGGCTAGCGCCTTACAATGAGCAGTTCTTC

size: few
D: TRBD1
J: TRBJ1-1
V: TRBV6-2/TRBV6-3
CDR3: CASGQGTEAFF
DNA: TGTGCCAGCGGACAGGGGACTGAAGCTTTCTTT

size: -
D: TRBD1
J: TRBJ2-7
V: TRBV19
CDR3: CASSGRQGGYEQYF
DNA: TGTGCCAGTAGTGGGAGACAGGGGGGCTACGAGCAGTACTTC

size: many
D: -
J: TRBJ2-5
V: TRBV20-1
CDR3: CSARYRSQETQYF
DNA: TGCAGTGCTAGATATAGGAGCCAAGAGACCCAGTACTTC

size: -
D: -
J: TRBJ1-1
V: TRBV12-3/TRBV12-4
CDR3: CASHLSLNTEAFF
DNA: TGTGCCAGCCACCTAAGCCTGAACACTGAAGCTTTCTTT

size: -
D: -
J: TRBJ2-1
V: TRBV7-2
CDR3: CASSPASSYNEQFF
DNA: TGTGCCAGCAGCCCCGCGAGCTCCTACAATGAGCAGTTCTTC

size: many
D: TRBD1
J: TRBJ2-3
V: TRBV5-1
CDR3: CASSRDRQGRTDTQYF
DNA: TGCGCCAGCAGCAGAGACAGACAGGGACGGACAGATACGCAGTATTTT

size: -
D: -
J: TRBJ1-5
V: TRBV2
CDR3: CASSASTSNQPQHF
DNA: TGTGCCAGCAGTGCCTCGACTAGCAATCAGCCCCAGCATTTT

size: many
D: TRBD1
J: TRBJ1-5
V: TRBV12-3/TRBV12-4
CDR3: CASSWGQGGQPQHF
DNA: TGTGCCAGCAGTTGGGGACAGGGCGGACAGCCCCAGCATTTT

size: many
D: -
J: TRBJ2-3
V: TRBV6-1
CDR3: CASSASGDTQYF
DNA: TGTGCCAGCAGTGCAAGCGGGGATACGCAGTATTTT

size: many
D: TRBD2
J: TRBJ2-1
V: TRBV6-5
CDR3: CASSWTSGTFSYNEQFF
DNA: TGTGCCAGCAGTTGGACTAGCGGAACCTTTTCCTACAATGAGCAGTTCTTC

size: many
D: -
J: TRBJ1-3
V: TRBV9
CDR3: CASTGTAGNTIYF
DNA: TGTGCCAGCACCGGGACGGCCGGAAACACCATATATTTT

size: many
D: -
J: TRBJ2-7
V: TRBV7-9
CDR3: CASSHGQGGEQYF
DNA: TGTGCCAGCAGCCACGGCCAAGGGGGGGAGCAGTACTTC

size: many
D: -
J: TRBJ1-2
V: TRBV20-1
CDR3: CSARDPQGWAVAQNAYGYTF
DNA: TGCAGTGCTAGAGATCCCCAGGGATGGGCAGTCGCCCAGAACGCCTATGGCTACACCTTC

size: -
D: -
J: TRBJ2-7
V: TRBV7-7
CDR3: CASSPGPLVYEQYF
DNA: TGTGCCAGCAGCCCTGGGCCCCTAGTATACGAGCAGTACTTC

size: few
D: -
J: TRBJ2-7
V: TRBV6-2/TRBV6-3
CDR3: CASRITEYEQYF
DNA: TGTGCCAGCAGGATCACAGAGTACGAGCAGTACTTC

size: many
D: -
J: TRBJ2-7
V: TRBV7-9
CDR3: CASSQSPEQYF
DNA: TGTGCCAGCAGCCAGAGCCCCGAGCAGTACTTC

size: -
D: -
J: TRBJ2-7
V: TRBV7-2
CDR3: CASSLVGAVYEQYF
DNA: TGTGCCAGCAGCTTAGTGGGGGCCGTCTACGAGCAGTACTTC